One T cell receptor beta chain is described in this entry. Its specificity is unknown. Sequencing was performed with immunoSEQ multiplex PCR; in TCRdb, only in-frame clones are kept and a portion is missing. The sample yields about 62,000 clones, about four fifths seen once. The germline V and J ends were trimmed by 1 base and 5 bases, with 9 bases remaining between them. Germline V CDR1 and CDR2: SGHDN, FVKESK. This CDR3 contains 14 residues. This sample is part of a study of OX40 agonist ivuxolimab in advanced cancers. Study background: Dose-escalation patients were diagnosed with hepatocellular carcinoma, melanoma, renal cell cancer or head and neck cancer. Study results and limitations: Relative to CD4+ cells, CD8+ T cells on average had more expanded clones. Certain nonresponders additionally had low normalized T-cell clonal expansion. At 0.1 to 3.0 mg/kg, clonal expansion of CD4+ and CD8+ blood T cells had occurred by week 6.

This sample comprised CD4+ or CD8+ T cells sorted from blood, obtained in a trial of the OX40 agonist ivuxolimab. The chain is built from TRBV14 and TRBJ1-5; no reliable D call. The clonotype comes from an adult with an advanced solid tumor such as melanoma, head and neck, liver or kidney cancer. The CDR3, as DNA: TGTGCCAGCAGCCAAGGGTCGGGTTATCAGCCCCAGCATTTT. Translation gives CASSQGSGYQPQHF.